The rows below give T cell receptor beta chains drawn from one sample of a study of STAT5B mutations in CD4+ large granular lymphocyte leukemia. Measured with immunoSEQ multiplex PCR; TCRdb has only the in-frame clones, and not every one. The repertoire holds 3,500 to 4,000 clones, with roughly 85% as singletons. Sequenced material: CD4+ T cells from blood buffy coats. The receptors originated from a human donor in good health. Both conserved end residues are trimmed from each CDR3. Fields, in order: CDR3 protein, V gene.

ASSQSGSSYNEQF TRBV9
ASTLDVLNTGELF TRBV6-5
ASSPPLGLGGATNEKLF TRBV27
ASSFRLSKQETQY TRBV28
ASSDLADGTDTQY TRBV6-4
ASSLERVSYNEQF TRBV11-2
ASGGLETGELF TRBV19
ASSPLEAAREQY TRBV4-1
ASSLGGNTEAF TRBV5-1
ATSRGDRAWETQY TRBV15
ASSQEIGQLQETQY TRBV4-1
ASRKGTGELF TRBV27
ASSDEGASSYNEQF TRBV2
ASSLFPQLF TRBV28
ASSEGGQNTGELF TRBV2
ASTARTGLGYGYT TRBV7-9
ASSITDRGKTKNIQY TRBV19
ASSSTRSYEQY TRBV13
ASSRHDNYNEQF TRBV7-9
ASSVTFSSGNTIY TRBV27
ASRPGGSSYEQY TRBV6-1
ASSQGDSNTQY TRBV4-1
ASSFVAGRENTEAF TRBV27
ASSDDGLYGYT TRBV9
ASSQGTSGTYEQY TRBV5-4
ASSVIMLGGSGELF TRBV5-5
ASSLLGLAGGEQY TRBV27
ASDGNSNQPQH TRBV19
ASSYSLRDTEAF TRBV6-5
SVSGQGYEQY TRBV29-1
ASVQGGDQPQH TRBV2
ASSLVRDEQF TRBV7-9
ASSLNGARGYT TRBV27
ASSSSGGSSYEQY TRBV7-8
ASSDRTELYGYT TRBV6-5
ASSLAGTSYGYT TRBV5-1
AVRSALDSTDTQY TRBV28
ASKALATDTQY TRBV9
ASSGGNTEAF TRBV2
ASSLGEGYTDTQY TRBV7-2